This record concerns one T cell receptor beta chain sequence. The data were obtained in a study of blood T cell repertoires in COVID-19. Study at large: In each case, the material was cDNA or gDNA derived from T cells, B-cell-depleted T cells, or PBMCs.

Original processing notes: For nucleated cells, counts were estimated from reference gene primer amplification. Profiling relied on immunoSEQ multiplex PCR, and the TCRdb table lists in-frame clones only, not all of them. That table is the source of V, J and clone size, and D and trimming were worked out from the DNA. The profile shows around 160,000 clones, approximately 80% of them singletons. CDR3 length: 12 residues. Germline V CDR1 and CDR2: MNHNY, SVGAGI (reference sequence). Trimming cost V 6 bases and J 5 bases, with 11 bases left between them. The genes are TRBV6-6 and TRBJ2-7; tentative D call: TRBD1 (5 bases). This TCR came from a human donor in a cohort sampled during active COVID-19. Input material: peripheral blood. Here the CDR3 DNA reads TGTGCCAGCAGACTCGGACAAGACGAGCAGTACTTC. Its translation is CASRLGQDEQYF.